One sample yielded the 14 T cell receptor beta chains listed below, sequenced in a study of OX40 agonist ivuxolimab in advanced cancers. TCRdb's copy holds only in-frame clones and misses some; the assay was immunoSEQ multiplex PCR. In the table there are more than 45,000 clones, roughly 90% of which are singletons. The sequencing used CD4+ or CD8+ T cells sorted from blood, collected in a trial of the OX40 agonist ivuxolimab. These receptors were obtained from an adult with an advanced solid tumor such as melanoma, head and neck, liver or kidney cancer.

The chain recombines TRBV18 with TRBJ2-1; 8 bases agree with TRBD2. The germline V gene has CDR1 KGHSH and CDR2 LQKENI. The CDR3 contains 16 residues. V shed 0 bases and J 7 bases; nucleotides not matched to a gene: 8. The CDR3 is CASSPPSGSKGNEQFF. Here the CDR3 DNA reads TGTGCCAGCTCACCACCAAGCGGGAGCAAGGGGAATGAGCAGTTCTTC.

This chain connects TRBV5-4 to TRBJ1-1, with D perhaps TRBD1 (6 bases). This CDR3 region has 17 residues. Germline V lookup: CDR1 SGHNT, CDR2 YYREEE (reference sequence). Between the trimmed V and J ends, which lost 4 bases and 0 bases, there was a span of 19 bases. The CDR3 reads CASSPRGRQVLNTEAFF. In DNA, the CDR3 is TGTGCCAGCAGCCCAAGGGGCCGACAGGTACTGAACACTGAAGCTTTCTTT.

The V and J genes are TRBV30 and TRBJ1-1, with D maybe TRBD1 (5 bases). The CDR3 has 14 residues. Trimming stripped 2 bases from V and 4 bases from J, with 14 bases between. Germline V gene lookup returns CDR1 GTSNPN and CDR2 SVGIG (reference sequence). In DNA form, the CDR3 reads TGTGCCTGGAGTAAGGGTTTGGGGGGCACTGAAGCTTTCTTT. Translated, it gives CAWSKGLGGTEAFF.

This rearrangement joins TRBV7-2 to TRBJ2-2, with D tentatively TRBD1 (6 bases). This CDR3 comprises 15 residues. Germline assignment: CDR1 SGHTA and CDR2 FQGNSA. V lost 5 bases to trimming and J lost 5 bases, with 15 bases between them. The CDR3 region is CASSPRSQGTGELFF. For the CDR3, the DNA is TGTGCCAGCAGCCCACGGTCACAGGGTACCGGGGAGCTGTTTTTT.

A note on this clone: Other DNA sequences from this sample encode an identical CDR3 as well. The chain has TRBV11-2 and TRBJ2-7; 9 bases fit TRBD1. This CDR3 has 15 residues. The trim removed 4 bases at V and 0 bases at J, leaving 4 bases unmatched. The germline gives CDR1 SGHAT, CDR2 FQNNGV. CDR3 nucleotide sequence: TGTGCCAGCAGCTACCTGACAGGGGGCTCCTACGAGCAGTACTTC. It encodes CASSYLTGGSYEQYF.

This rearrangement joins TRBV9 to TRBJ1-2; no reliable D call. V dropped 0 bases and J dropped 4 bases, with 10 bases sitting between them. Per germline, CDR1 SGDLS and CDR2 YYNGEE. This CDR3 is 14 amino acids long. The CDR3 DNA reads TGTGCCAGCAGCGTAGACCCTGAGGGCTATGGCTACACCTTC. This translates into CASSVDPEGYGYTF.

This chain uses TRBV19 with TRBJ2-3; D may be TRBD2 (6 bases). Trimming removed 9 bases at V and 4 bases at J, with 20 bases between. The CDR3 runs to 15 residues. Per germline, CDR1 LNHDA and CDR2 SQIVND (reference sequence). Written as DNA, the CDR3 is TGTGCCAGCGCCGCGGGGCCCAGGGCTCCAGATACGCAGTATTTT. Translating it yields CASAAGPRAPDTQYF.

V gene TRBV5-4 combines with J gene TRBJ2-5; weak D call: TRBD2 (6 bases). Trimming took off 0 bases at V and 3 bases at J, with 6 bases between the two ends. The CDR3 is 13 residues long. CDR1 is SGHNT, CDR2 YYREEE, per germline (reference sequence). This chain's CDR3 is CASSLVAEETQYF. The CDR3 nucleotides read TGTGCCAGCAGCTTGGTAGCGGAAGAGACCCAGTACTTC.

The chain carries TRBV21-1 and TRBJ2-5; the table's TRBD2 call for D was not verified on the DNA. TRBV21-1 constitutes a pseudogene. This CDR3 spans 19 amino acids. Here the CDR3 reads CASSKGASGRAGPRETQYF. The CDR3 DNA reads as TGTGCCAGCAGCAAAGGGGCTAGCGGGAGGGCCGGACCCCGAGAGACCCAGTACTTC.

V and J are TRBV6-5 and TRBJ2-7, with 9 bases aligning to TRBD1. Germline loops: CDR1 MNHEY, CDR2 SVGAGI. This CDR3 comprises 15 residues. The V gene end was trimmed by 4 bases and the J gene end by 3 bases; junction bases not matched to a gene: 7. This CDR3 is CASSFAGQGVYEQYF. The CDR3 DNA is TGTGCCAGCAGTTTTGCGGGACAGGGAGTCTACGAGCAGTACTTC.

This clone was observed a single time. The chain links TRBV30 to TRBJ2-5, with D perhaps matching TRBD1 or TRBD2 (6 bases each). The CDR3 runs to 13 residues. V gave up 3 bases and J gave up 5 bases, with 13 bases separating them. Per the germline V gene, CDR1 is GTSNPN and CDR2 is SVGIG (reference sequence). The CDR3, as DNA: TGTGCCTGGAGGAAACAGGGAGGTGAGACCCAGTACTTC. This encodes CAWRKQGGETQYF.

The chain links TRBV9 to TRBJ2-1; possibly TRBD1 for D (6 bases). From germline, CDR1 is SGDLS and CDR2 YYNGEE. The CDR3 has 16 amino acids. Deletions cut 0 bases from V and 4 bases from J, with 14 bases between. CDR3 bases: TGTGCCAGCAGCGTAGAGGGCAGGGGAGCTTACAATGAGCAGTTCTTC. Its translation is CASSVEGRGAYNEQFF.

This chain links TRBV30 with TRBJ1-5; the match to TRBD1 covers 9 bases. V lost 0 bases to trimming and J lost 4 bases; unmatched junction nucleotides: 4. Germline loops: CDR1 GTSNPN, CDR2 SVGIG (reference sequence). CDR3 length: 15 residues. The CDR3 DNA follows: TGTGCCTGGAGTGTTGGGGGACAGGGAAATCAGCCCCAGCATTTT. Translation gives CAWSVGGQGNQPQHF.

The CDR3 reads CASSKGQKGMNTEAFF. CDR3 bases: TGTGCCAGCAGCAAAGGGCAGAAGGGTATGAACACTGAAGCTTTCTTT. The genes are TRBV21-1 and TRBJ1-1. TRBV21-1 is classified as a pseudogene. The CDR3 sequence is 16 residues long.